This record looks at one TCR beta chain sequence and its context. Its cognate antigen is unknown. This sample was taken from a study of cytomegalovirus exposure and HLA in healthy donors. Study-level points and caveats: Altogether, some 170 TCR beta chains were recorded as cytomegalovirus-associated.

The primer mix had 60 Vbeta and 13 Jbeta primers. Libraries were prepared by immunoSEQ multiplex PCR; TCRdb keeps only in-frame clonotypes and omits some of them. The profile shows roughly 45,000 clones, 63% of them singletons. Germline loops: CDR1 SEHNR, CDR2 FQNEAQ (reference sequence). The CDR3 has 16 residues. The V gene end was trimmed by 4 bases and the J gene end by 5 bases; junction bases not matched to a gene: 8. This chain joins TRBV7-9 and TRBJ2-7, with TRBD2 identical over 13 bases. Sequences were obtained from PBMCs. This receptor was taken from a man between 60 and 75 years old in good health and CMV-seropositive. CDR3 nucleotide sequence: TGTGCCAGCAGCTCCGTACTAGCGGGAGGGCACCACGAGCAGTACTTC. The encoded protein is CASSSVLAGGHHEQYF.